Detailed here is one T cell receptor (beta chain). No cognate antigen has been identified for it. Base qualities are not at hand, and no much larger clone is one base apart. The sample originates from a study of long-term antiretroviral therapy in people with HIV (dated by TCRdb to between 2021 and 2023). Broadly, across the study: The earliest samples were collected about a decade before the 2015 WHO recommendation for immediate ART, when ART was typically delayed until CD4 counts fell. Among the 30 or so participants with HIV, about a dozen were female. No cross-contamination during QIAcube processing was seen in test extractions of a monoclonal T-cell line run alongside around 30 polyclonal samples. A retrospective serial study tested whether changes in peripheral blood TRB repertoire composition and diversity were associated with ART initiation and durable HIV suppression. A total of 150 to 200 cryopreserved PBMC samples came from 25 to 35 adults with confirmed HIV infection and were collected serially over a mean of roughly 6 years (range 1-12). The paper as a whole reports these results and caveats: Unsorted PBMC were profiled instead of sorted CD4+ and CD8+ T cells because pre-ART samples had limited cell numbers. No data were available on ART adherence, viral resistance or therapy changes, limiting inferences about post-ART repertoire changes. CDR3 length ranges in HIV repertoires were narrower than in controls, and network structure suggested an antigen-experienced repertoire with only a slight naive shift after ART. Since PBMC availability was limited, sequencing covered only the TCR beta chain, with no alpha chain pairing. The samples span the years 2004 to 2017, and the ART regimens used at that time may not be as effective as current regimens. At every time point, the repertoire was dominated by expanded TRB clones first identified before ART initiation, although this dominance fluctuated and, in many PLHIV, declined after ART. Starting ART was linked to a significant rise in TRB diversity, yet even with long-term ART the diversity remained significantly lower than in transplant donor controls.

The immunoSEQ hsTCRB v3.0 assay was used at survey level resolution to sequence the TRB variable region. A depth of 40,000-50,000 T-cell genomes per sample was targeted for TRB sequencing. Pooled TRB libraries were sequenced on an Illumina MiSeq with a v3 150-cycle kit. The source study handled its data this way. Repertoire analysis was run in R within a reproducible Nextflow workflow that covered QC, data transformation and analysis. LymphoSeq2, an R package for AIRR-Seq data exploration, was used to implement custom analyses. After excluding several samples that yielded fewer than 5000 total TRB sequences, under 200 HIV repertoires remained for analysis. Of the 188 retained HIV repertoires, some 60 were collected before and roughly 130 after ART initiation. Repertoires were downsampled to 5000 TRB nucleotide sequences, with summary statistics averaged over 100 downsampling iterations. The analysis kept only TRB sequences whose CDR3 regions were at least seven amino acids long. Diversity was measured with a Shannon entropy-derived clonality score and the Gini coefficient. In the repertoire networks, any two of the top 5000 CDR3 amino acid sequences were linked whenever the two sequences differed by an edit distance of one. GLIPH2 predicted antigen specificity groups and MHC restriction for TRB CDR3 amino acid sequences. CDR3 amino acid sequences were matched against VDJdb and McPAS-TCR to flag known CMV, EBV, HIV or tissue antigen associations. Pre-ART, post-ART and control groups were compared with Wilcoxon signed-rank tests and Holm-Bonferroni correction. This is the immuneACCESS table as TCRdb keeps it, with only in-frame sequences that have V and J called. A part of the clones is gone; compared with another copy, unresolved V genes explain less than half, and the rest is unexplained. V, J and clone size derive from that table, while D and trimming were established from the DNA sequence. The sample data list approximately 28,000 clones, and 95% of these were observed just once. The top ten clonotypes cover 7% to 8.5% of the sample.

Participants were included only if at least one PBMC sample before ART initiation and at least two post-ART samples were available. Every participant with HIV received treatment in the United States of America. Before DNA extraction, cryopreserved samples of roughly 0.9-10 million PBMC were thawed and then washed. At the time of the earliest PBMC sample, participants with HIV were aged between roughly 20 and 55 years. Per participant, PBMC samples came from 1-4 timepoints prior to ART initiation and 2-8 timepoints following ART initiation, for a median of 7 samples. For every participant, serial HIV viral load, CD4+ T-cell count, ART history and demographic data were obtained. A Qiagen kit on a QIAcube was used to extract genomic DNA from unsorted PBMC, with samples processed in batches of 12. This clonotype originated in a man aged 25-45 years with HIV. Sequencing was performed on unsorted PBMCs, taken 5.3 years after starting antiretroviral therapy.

The CDR3 reads as follows: CASSHEQQGKEYF. The base sequence is TGTGCCAGCAGCCACGAACAACAGGGGAAGGAGTACTTC. The chain is encoded by TRBV4-2 joined to TRBJ2-7; 7 middle bases align to TRBD1. Trimming removed 3 bases from V and 11 bases from J; the gene matches leave 10 bases unexplained. The CDR3 spans 13 residues, from the cysteine through the phenylalanine. The CDR3 DNA has 39 bases and is translated from base 1. Taken from the germline V gene, the CDR1 and CDR2 loops are LGHNA and YNFKEQ.